These 31 T cell receptor beta chains share one sample of origin, sequenced in a study of neoadjuvant anti-PD-1 for oral cavity cancer. The table came from immunoSEQ multiplex PCR; TCRdb's copy has only in-frame clones and leaves some out. The sample lists about 25,000 clones, around 26% occurring once. Time point reported: after neoadjuvant nivolumab, at surgical resection. Sequenced material: tumor tissue, taken after nivolumab (anti-PD-1) treatment. These receptor sequences come from a person between 40 and 80 years old with oral cavity squamous cell carcinoma.

This chain joins TRBV7-8 and TRBJ1-5; no firm D call. CDR1 SGHVS and CDR2 FQNEAQ come from the germline V gene. Trimming removed 1 base from V and 4 bases from J, with 11 bases in between. CDR3 length: 15 amino acids. CDR3 DNA: TGTGCCAGCAGCTTAGGTGGCAGCCGAAATCAGCCCCAGCATTTT. This gives the protein CASSLGGSRNQPQHF.

The genes are TRBV30 and TRBJ2-3, with D uncertain. Germline V CDR1 and CDR2: GTSNPN, SVGIG (reference sequence). Trimming shortened V by 2 bases and J by 2 bases, and 11 bases separated the two germline ends. The CDR3 contains 14 residues. The CDR3 here is CAWSWSGPTDTQYF. For the CDR3, the DNA is TGTGCCTGGAGTTGGTCAGGCCCCACAGATACGCAGTATTTT.

This clone was counted a few times. This chain uses TRBV18 with TRBJ2-5, with a weak D call TRBD2 (6 bases). Germline V gives CDR1 KGHSH, CDR2 LQKENI. The length of the CDR3 is 12 residues. V lost 3 bases and J 5 bases, leaving 7 bases between the germline ends. The CDR3: CASSPAGETQYF. The CDR3 region has the DNA TGTGCCAGCTCACCGGCGGGGGAGACCCAGTACTTC.

The rearrangement joins TRBV10-3 to TRBJ2-3, with a weak D call TRBD1 (5 bases). V was shortened by 3 bases and J by 7 bases, with 17 bases between the two germline ends. The germline CDR1 and CDR2 sequences are ENHRY and SYGVKD. The CDR3 runs 15 residues. Written as DNA, the CDR3 is TGTGCCATCAGTGATGGAATACAGGCCTTTAATACGCAGTATTTT. Translation gives CAISDGIQAFNTQYF.

The V and J genes are TRBV5-1 and TRBJ1-4; 9 positions agree with TRBD1. The CDR3 length is 19 residues. Germline lookup yields CDR1 SGHRS and CDR2 YFSETQ. V gave up 4 bases and J gave up 2 bases; unmatched junction bases: 15. The CDR3 loop is CASSVEPQGALRTNEKLFF. The CDR3 coding sequence is TGCGCCAGCAGCGTGGAACCACAGGGGGCGCTTCGGACTAATGAAAAACTGTTTTTT.

The J gene is TRBJ1-2, the V gene TRBV7-2; tentatively, D is TRBD1 (6 bases). V lost 5 bases to trimming and J lost 14 bases, with 21 bases between them. Looked up from germline, CDR1 is SGHTA and CDR2 is FQGNSA. The CDR3 runs 13 residues. CDR3 protein: CASSNDSPLGQTF. Written as DNA, the CDR3 is TGTGCCAGCAGCAACGACTCCCCTTTGGGACAAACCTTC.

On this clone: A far larger clone is one base from this, pointing to a likely read error. The chain couples TRBV4-1 to TRBJ2-7, with D unclear. Germline loops: CDR1 MGHRA, CDR2 YSYEKL. Trimming shortened V by 2 bases and J by 2 bases, and 19 bases separated the two germline ends. CDR3 length: 17 residues. CDR3 amino acids: CASSQRVLGGGAYEQYF. CDR3 coding DNA: TGCGCCAGCAGCCAAAGGGTGTTGGGTGGTGGAGCCTACGAGCAGTACTTC.

V usage is TRBV4-1 and J usage is TRBJ1-4, with D unclear. This CDR3 has 17 amino acids. CDR1 is MGHRA and CDR2 is YSYEKL in the germline V gene. Trimming took off 0 bases at V and 0 bases at J, with 11 bases between the two ends. The CDR3 DNA sequence: TGCGCCAGCAGCCAAGATTTTGGCGGTGCAACTAATGAAAAACTGTTTTTT. Protein: CASSQDFGGATNEKLFF.

The sample holds a few counts of this clone. The J gene is TRBJ1-1, the V gene TRBV7-2; 10 bases align to TRBD1. The CDR3 is made up of 17 amino acids. CDR1 is SGHTA and CDR2 is FQGNSA in the germline V gene. Trimming removed 5 bases from V and 1 base from J; junction bases left unmatched: 10. The CDR3 spells CASSRLRDRGWNTEAFF. CDR3 in DNA: TGTGCCAGCAGCAGATTACGGGACAGGGGATGGAACACTGAAGCTTTCTTT.

This clone turned up a few times. V and J are TRBV30 and TRBJ1-1, with no clear D. V was trimmed by 1 base and J by 1 base, leaving 16 bases between them. The germline V gene has CDR1 GTSNPN and CDR2 SVGIG (reference sequence). This CDR3 has 16 amino acids. CDR3 amino acids: CAWSAPTTNANTEAFF. The CDR3 DNA is TGTGCCTGGAGTGCCCCAACCACCAACGCGAACACTGAAGCTTTCTTT. Combining the CDR3 with reference TRBV30 and TRBJ1-1 gives the whole variable domain SQTIHQWPATLVQPVGSPLSLECTVEGTSNPNLYWYRQAAGRGLQLLFYSVGIGQISSEVPQNLSASRPQDRQFILSSKKLLLSDSGFYLCAWSAPTTNANTEAFFGQGTRLTVV.

V is TRBV6-6 and J is TRBJ1-1; D is possibly TRBD1 (6 bases). The CDR3 has 14 amino acids. From germline, CDR1 is MNHNY and CDR2 SVGAGI (reference sequence). The V and J ends lost 5 bases and 4 bases respectively, with 14 bases between them. CDR3 residues: CASSLLGAITEAFF. The CDR3 DNA sequence: TGTGCCAGCAGTCTGTTGGGGGCTATCACTGAAGCTTTCTTT.

This clone was detected only a few times. This chain uses TRBV7-7 with TRBJ2-5; 12 bases align to TRBD2. CDR1 is SSHAT, CDR2 FNYEAQ, per germline (reference sequence). The CDR3 has 14 residues. The CDR3, as DNA: TGTGCTATTCCGGGACTAGCGGGCCCCGGGACCCAGTACTTC. The encoded protein is CAIPGLAGPGTQYF.

This clone has only a few counts. The V call is TRBV30, the J call TRBJ2-3; D unresolved. This CDR3 region has 13 residues. Germline lookup yields CDR1 GTSNPN and CDR2 SVGIG (reference sequence). The V and J ends lost 0 bases and 0 bases respectively, with 4 bases between them. CDR3 region: CAWSVVSTDTQYF. The CDR3 bases are TGTGCCTGGAGTGTCGTCAGCACAGATACGCAGTATTTT.

The V call is TRBV10-2, the J call TRBJ1-5; TRBD1 aligns across 7 bases. V lost 4 bases, J lost 2 bases, and 5 bases stayed unmatched. This CDR3 spans 15 amino acids. In germline, CDR1 is WSHSY, CDR2 SAAADI. The CDR3 is CASSVTGIGNQPQHF. CDR3 nucleotides: TGCGCCAGCAGTGTGACAGGGATAGGCAATCAGCCCCAGCATTTT.

This clone was seen only a few times. The chain couples TRBV7-9 to TRBJ2-3; D is unclear. There are 16 residues in the CDR3. Trimming stripped 4 bases from V and 2 bases from J, with 16 bases between. Germline loops: CDR1 SEHNR, CDR2 FQNEAQ (reference sequence). CDR3 loop: CASSSGPGPTTDTQYF. The CDR3 DNA sequence: TGTGCCAGCAGCTCAGGACCCGGGCCCACCACAGATACGCAGTATTTT.

The chain combines TRBV9 with TRBJ1-5; D is uncertain. The germline CDR1 and CDR2 sequences are SGDLS and YYNGEE. The V gene lost 0 bases and the J gene lost 8 bases, with 15 bases spanning the gap. The CDR3 consists of 15 residues. CDR3 region: CASSVEGGMWEPQHF. The CDR3 coding sequence is TGTGCCAGCAGCGTAGAGGGTGGAATGTGGGAGCCCCAGCATTTT. The full variable domain, completed using reference TRBV9 and TRBJ1-5, is DSGVTQTPKHLITATGQRVTLRCSPRSGDLSVYWYQQSLDQGLQFLIQYYNGEERAKGNILERFSAQQFPDLHSELNLSSLELGDSALYFCASSVEGGMWEPQHFGDGTRLSIL.

This clone was counted between two and nine times. The rearrangement joins TRBV30 to TRBJ1-4, with TRBD1 identical over 12 bases. The V gene end was trimmed by 2 bases and the J gene end by 10 bases; junction bases not matched to a gene: 8. The germline V gene has CDR1 GTSNPN and CDR2 SVGIG (reference sequence). The CDR3 is made up of 15 amino acids. CDR3 region: CAWSTPGQGARKLFF. The CDR3 region has the DNA TGTGCCTGGAGTACCCCGGGACAGGGGGCGCGAAAACTGTTTTTT.

The table lists this clone with many counts. V gene TRBV4-2 combines with J gene TRBJ2-1, with 12 nucleotides matching TRBD2. The junction had 8 bases not matched to a gene; V was cut back by 8 bases and J by 3 bases. Germline-derived CDR1 and CDR2 are LGHNA and YNFKEQ. CDR3 length equals 16 residues. In DNA form, the CDR3 reads TGTGCCAGCCGTCGACTAGCGGGGGCCCACTACAATGAGCAGTTCTTC. The encoded protein is CASRRLAGAHYNEQFF.

This clone has a count of ten or more. V and J are TRBV5-4 and TRBJ2-7, with 8 positions matching TRBD1. The CDR3 runs to 15 residues. V was pared by 1 base and J by 6 bases, with 9 bases of the junction left unmatched. Per the germline V gene, CDR1 is SGHNT and CDR2 is YYREEE (reference sequence). DNA of the CDR3: TGTGCCAGCAGCTTGTGGGGGACAGGAGGACGCGAGCAGTACTTC. Its protein product is CASSLWGTGGREQYF.

This chain connects TRBV28 to TRBJ1-5; D uncertain. CDR1 is MDHEN and CDR2 is SYDVKM in the germline V gene. The length of the CDR3 is 14 residues. The V gene lost 6 bases and the J gene lost 2 bases, with 11 bases spanning the gap. In nucleotides, the CDR3 is TGTGCCAGCAGCTTTGACTCTGGCAATCAGCCCCAGCATTTT. It encodes CASSFDSGNQPQHF.

The chain has TRBV19 and TRBJ1-5, with TRBD1 matching over 9 bases. The CDR3 is 16 amino acids. In germline, CDR1 is LNHDA, CDR2 SQIVND (reference sequence). After removal of 3 bases from V and 4 bases from J, the junction contained 7 bases not matched to a gene. The CDR3 sequence is CASSMSTGGKNQPQHF. Written as DNA, the CDR3 is TGTGCCAGTAGTATGTCGACAGGGGGTAAGAATCAGCCCCAGCATTTT.

By sample fraction, this clone is medium-sized. The chain uses TRBV5-4 and TRBJ2-7; a weak D match, TRBD2 (6 bases). The germline V and J ends were trimmed by 4 bases and 7 bases, with 9 bases remaining between them. CDR3 length equals 11 residues. Looked up from germline, CDR1 is SGHNT and CDR2 is YYREEE (reference sequence). DNA of the CDR3: TGTGCCAGCAGCCGGGGGAGGGAGCAGTACTTC. Its protein product is CASSRGREQYF.

This clone came up a few times. V gene TRBV6-1 combines with J gene TRBJ1-2; perhaps TRBD1 as D (6 bases). The CDR3 covers 13 residues. Trimming stripped 5 bases from V and 7 bases from J, with 14 bases between. Per germline, CDR1 MNHNS and CDR2 SASEGT. The CDR3 is CASSLGTTAGYTF. The CDR3 DNA is TGTGCCAGCAGTCTAGGGACAACAGCTGGCTACACCTTC.

The chain couples TRBV7-9 to TRBJ1-1, with D uncertain. The CDR3 loop spans 12 amino acids. V shed 0 bases and J shed 7 bases, with 6 bases lying between them. Germline V gene lookup returns CDR1 SEHNR and CDR2 FQNEAQ (reference sequence). This CDR3 reads CASSLAGSEAFF. CDR3 nucleotide sequence: TGTGCCAGCAGCTTAGCGGGGAGTGAAGCTTTCTTT.

The gene calls are TRBV7-9 and TRBJ1-1, with a possible D match to TRBD1 (5 bases). The germline V gene encodes CDR1 SEHNR and CDR2 FQNEAQ (reference sequence). Trimming removed 5 bases from V and 0 bases from J, with 19 bases in between. The CDR3 is 17 amino acids. The CDR3 spells CASSAPGREGVNTEAFF. The CDR3 DNA sequence: TGTGCCAGCAGCGCCCCAGGGAGGGAGGGCGTGAACACTGAAGCTTTCTTT. The full variable domain, completed using reference TRBV7-9 and TRBJ1-1, is DTGVSQNPRHKITKRGQNVTFRCDPISEHNRLYWYRQTLGQGPEFLTYFQNEAQLEKSRLLSDRFSAERPKGSFSTLEIQRTEQGDSAMYLCASSAPGREGVNTEAFFGQGTRLTVV.

There are a few counts of this clone. This sequence joins TRBV27 and TRBJ1-3; D is uncertain. The CDR3 covers 14 residues. The V gene lost 5 bases and the J gene lost 4 bases, with 12 bases spanning the gap. The germline V gene encodes CDR1 MNHEY and CDR2 SMNVEV (reference sequence). The CDR3 region is CASSPLVGGNTIYF. The CDR3, as DNA: TGTGCCAGCAGTCCCTTAGTAGGGGGAAACACCATATATTTT.

The chain couples TRBV9 to TRBJ1-2; no clear D gene. Looked up from germline, CDR1 is SGDLS and CDR2 is YYNGEE. The CDR3 is made up of 15 amino acids. V lost 3 bases to trimming and J lost 3 bases, with 15 bases between them. CDR3 amino acids: CASSGDLRAYYGYTF. In DNA, the CDR3 is TGTGCCAGCAGCGGAGACCTAAGGGCGTACTATGGCTACACCTTC.

The V call is TRBV10-3, the J call TRBJ1-1; D remains unclear. The CDR3 loop spans 13 amino acids. Germline V gene lookup returns CDR1 ENHRY and CDR2 SYGVKD. The V and J ends lost 3 bases and 1 base respectively, with 6 bases between them. Written as DNA, the CDR3 is TGTGCCATCAGTGAAGCAGGGAACACTGAAGCTTTCTTT. This encodes CAISEAGNTEAFF.

Only a few counts were recorded for this clone. The chain carries TRBV6-6 and TRBJ2-7, with TRBD1 as a possible D gene (5 bases). This CDR3 has 15 amino acids. In germline, CDR1 is MNHNY, CDR2 SVGAGI (reference sequence). V was trimmed by 2 bases and J by 1 base, leaving 12 bases between them. The CDR3, as DNA: TGTGCCAGCAGTTACCAAGGGGAACAGTCCTACGAGCAGTACTTC. Protein product: CASSYQGEQSYEQYF.

This clone was observed at least ten times. This sequence joins TRBV10-2 and TRBJ1-2, with 7 nucleotides matching TRBD1. The germline V gene has CDR1 WSHSY and CDR2 SAAADI. This CDR3 comprises 12 residues. Trimming removed 5 bases from V and 4 bases from J; junction bases left unmatched: 1. The CDR3: CASSRDSYGYTF. The CDR3 nucleotides are TGCGCCAGCAGTAGGGACAGCTATGGCTACACCTTC.

The chain has TRBV5-4 and TRBJ1-1; 8 bases are a match to TRBD1. The CDR3 spans 15 residues. CDR1 is SGHNT and CDR2 is YYREEE in the germline V gene (reference sequence). V dropped 0 bases and J dropped 0; count of bases not matched to a gene: 1. This CDR3 is CASSLVGQVNTEAFF. CDR3 nucleotides: TGTGCCAGCAGCTTGGTGGGACAGGTGAACACTGAAGCTTTCTTT.